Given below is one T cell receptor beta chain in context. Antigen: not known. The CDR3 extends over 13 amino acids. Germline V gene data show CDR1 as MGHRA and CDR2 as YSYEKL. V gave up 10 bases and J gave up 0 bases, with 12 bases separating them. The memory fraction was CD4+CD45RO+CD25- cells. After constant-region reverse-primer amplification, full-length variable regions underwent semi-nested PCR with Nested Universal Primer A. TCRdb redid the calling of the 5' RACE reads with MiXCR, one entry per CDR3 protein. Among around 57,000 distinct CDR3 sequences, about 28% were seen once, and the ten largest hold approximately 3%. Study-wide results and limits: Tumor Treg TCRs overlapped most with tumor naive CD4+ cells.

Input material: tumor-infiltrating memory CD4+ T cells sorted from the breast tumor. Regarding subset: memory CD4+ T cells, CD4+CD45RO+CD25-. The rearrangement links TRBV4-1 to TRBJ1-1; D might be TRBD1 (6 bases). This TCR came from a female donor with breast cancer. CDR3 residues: CATGEGLNTEAFF. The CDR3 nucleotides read TGCGCCACAGGGGAGGGGTTGAACACTGAAGCTTTCTTT.